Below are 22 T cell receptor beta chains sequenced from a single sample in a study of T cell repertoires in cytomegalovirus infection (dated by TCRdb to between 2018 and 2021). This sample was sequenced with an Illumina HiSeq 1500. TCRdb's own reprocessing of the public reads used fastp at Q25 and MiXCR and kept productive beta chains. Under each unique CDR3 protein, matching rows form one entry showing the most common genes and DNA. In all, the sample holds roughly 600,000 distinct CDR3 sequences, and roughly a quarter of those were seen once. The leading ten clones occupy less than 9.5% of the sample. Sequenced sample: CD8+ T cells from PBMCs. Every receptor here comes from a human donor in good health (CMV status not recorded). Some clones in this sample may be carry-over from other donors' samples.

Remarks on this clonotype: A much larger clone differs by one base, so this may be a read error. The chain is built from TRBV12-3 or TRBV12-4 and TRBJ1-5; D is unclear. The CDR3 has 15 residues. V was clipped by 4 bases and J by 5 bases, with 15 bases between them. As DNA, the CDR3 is TGTGCCAGCAGTTCGCTTGACTGGGTAGATCAGCCCCAGCATTTT. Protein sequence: CASSSLDWVDQPQHF.

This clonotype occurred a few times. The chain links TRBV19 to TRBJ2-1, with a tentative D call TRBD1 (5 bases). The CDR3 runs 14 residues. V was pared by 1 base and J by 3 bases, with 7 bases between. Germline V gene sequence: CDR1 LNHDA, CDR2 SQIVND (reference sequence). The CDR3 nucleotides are TGTGCCAGTAGTATAGTTCAGGGCTACAATGAGCAGTTCTTC. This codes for CASSIVQGYNEQFF.

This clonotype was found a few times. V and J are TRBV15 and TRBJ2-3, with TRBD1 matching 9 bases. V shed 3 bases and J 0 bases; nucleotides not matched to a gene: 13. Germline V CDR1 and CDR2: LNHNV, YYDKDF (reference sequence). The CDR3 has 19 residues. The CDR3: CATSRALGQGDSSTDTQYF. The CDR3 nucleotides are TGTGCCACCAGCAGGGCCCTGGGACAGGGCGATTCTAGCACAGATACGCAGTATTTT.

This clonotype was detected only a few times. The CDR3 sequence: CASSVNLSGGDNEQFF. The CDR3 bases are TGTGCCAGCAGCGTAAACCTAAGCGGGGGGGACAATGAGCAGTTCTTC. The chain combines TRBV6-6 with TRBJ2-1; the match to TRBD2 covers 10 bases. This CDR3 contains 16 residues. Germline values: CDR1 MNHNY, CDR2 SVGAGI (reference sequence). With 6 bases clipped from V and 5 bases from J, the junction kept 10 bases outside the gene matches.

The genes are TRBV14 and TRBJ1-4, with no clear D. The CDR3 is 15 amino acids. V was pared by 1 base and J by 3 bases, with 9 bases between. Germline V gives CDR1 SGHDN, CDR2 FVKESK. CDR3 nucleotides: TGTGCCAGCAGCCAAGTCGCAGGAGCTAATGAAAAACTGTTTTTT. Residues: CASSQVAGANEKLFF.

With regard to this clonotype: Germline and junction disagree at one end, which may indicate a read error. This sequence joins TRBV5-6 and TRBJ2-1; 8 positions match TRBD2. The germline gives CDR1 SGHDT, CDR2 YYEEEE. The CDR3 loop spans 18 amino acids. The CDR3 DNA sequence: TGTGTCAGCAGCTTGGAGGGCGCGGGGGGCTCAACCTACAATGAGCAGTTCTTC. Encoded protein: CVSSLEGAGGSTYNEQFF.

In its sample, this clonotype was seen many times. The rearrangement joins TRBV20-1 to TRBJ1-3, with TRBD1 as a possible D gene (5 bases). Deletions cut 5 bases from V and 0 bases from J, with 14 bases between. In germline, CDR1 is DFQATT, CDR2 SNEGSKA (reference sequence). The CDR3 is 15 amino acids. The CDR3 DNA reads TGCAGTGCTGATGGGGGGGTAGGCTCTGGAAACACCATATATTTT. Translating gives CSADGGVGSGNTIYF.

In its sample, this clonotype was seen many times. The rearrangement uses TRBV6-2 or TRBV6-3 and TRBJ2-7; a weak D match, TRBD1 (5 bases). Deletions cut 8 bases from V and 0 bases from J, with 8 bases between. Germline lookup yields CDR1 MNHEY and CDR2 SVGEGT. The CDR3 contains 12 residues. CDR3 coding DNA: TGTGCCAGCCAGGGCTACTCCTACGAGCAGTACGTC. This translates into CASQGYSYEQYV.

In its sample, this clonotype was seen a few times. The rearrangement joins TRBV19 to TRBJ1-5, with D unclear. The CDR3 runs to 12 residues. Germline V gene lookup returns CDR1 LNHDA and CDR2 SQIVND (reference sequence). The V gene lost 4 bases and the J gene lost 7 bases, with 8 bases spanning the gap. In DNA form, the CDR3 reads TGTGCCAGTAGTACCCAGAAGCAGCCCCAGCATTTT. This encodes CASSTQKQPQHF.

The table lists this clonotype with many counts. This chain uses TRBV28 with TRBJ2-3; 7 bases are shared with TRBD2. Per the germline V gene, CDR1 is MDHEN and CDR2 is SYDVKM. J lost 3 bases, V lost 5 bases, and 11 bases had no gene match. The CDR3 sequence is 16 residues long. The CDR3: CASSPQRGRWTDTQYF. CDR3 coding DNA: TGTGCCAGCAGTCCCCAGCGGGGTCGGTGGACAGATACGCAGTATTTT.

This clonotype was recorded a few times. The CDR3 coding sequence is TGTGCCAGCAGCTTCGTGACTAGCCAAGAGACCCAGTACTTC. This encodes CASSFVTSQETQYF. This chain joins TRBV7-9 and TRBJ2-5, with a tentative D call TRBD2 (6 bases). Germline V gene data show CDR1 as SEHNR and CDR2 as FQNEAQ (reference sequence). The CDR3 runs 14 residues. Trimming removed 3 bases from V and 1 base from J, with 9 bases in between.

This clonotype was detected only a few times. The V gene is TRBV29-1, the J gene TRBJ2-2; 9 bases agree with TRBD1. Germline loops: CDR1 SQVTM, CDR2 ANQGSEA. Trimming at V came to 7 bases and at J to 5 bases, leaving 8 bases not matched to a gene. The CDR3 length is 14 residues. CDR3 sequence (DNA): TGCAGCGCCGGGGGACAGGGAGGGACCGGGGAGCTGTTTTTT. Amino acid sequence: CSAGGQGGTGELFF.

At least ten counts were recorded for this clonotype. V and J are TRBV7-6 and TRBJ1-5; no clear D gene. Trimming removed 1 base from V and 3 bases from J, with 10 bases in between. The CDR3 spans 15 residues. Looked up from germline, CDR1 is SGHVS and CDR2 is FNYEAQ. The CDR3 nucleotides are TGTGCCAGCAGCTTAGGGGTTCATCCCAATCAGCCCCAGCATTTT. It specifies CASSLGVHPNQPQHF.

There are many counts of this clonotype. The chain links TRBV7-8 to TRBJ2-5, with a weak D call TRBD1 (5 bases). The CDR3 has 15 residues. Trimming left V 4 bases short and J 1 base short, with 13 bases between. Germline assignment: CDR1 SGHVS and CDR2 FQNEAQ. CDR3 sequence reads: CASSSNRQTQETQYF. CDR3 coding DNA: TGTGCCAGCAGCTCCAATCGACAGACCCAAGAGACCCAGTACTTC.

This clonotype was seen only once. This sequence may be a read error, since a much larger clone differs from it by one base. CDR3 DNA sequence: TGTGCCAGCAGCTTCGTACGAGGGGGCGAGCAGTGCGTC. This encodes CASSFVRGGEQCV. The gene calls are TRBV7-2 and TRBJ2-7; 7 bases are a match to TRBD1. Germline assignment: CDR1 SGHTA and CDR2 FQGNSA. The CDR3 contains 13 residues.

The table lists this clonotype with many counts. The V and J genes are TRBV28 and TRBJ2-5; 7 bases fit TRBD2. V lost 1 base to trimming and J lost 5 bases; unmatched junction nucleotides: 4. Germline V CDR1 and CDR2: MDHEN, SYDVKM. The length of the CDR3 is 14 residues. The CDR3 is CASSLFVSGETQYF. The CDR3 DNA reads TGTGCCAGCAGTTTATTCGTTAGCGGGGAGACCCAGTACTTC.

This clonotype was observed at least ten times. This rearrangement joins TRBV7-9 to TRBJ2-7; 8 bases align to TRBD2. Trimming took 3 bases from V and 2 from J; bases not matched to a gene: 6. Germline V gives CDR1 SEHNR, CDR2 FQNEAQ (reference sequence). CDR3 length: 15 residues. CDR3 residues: CASSFRGGAAYEQYV. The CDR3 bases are TGTGCCAGCAGCTTCCGGGGGGGGGCTGCCTACGAGCAGTACGTC.

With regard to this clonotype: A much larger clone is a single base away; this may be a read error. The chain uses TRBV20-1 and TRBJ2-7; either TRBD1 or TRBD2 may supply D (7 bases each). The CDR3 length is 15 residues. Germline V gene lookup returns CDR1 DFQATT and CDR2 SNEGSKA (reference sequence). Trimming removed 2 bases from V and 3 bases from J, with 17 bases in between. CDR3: CSARPAAGDSYEQYV. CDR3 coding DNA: TGCAGTGCTAGACCGGCGGCGGGGGACAGCTACGAGCAGTACGTC.

The CDR3 region is CASSLVEYKETQYF. CDR3 DNA sequence: TGTGCCAGCAGTTTGGTAGAGTACAAAGAGACCCAGTACTTC. The chain uses TRBV28 and TRBJ2-5; D gene ambiguous. Germline CDR1 and CDR2: MDHEN and SYDVKM. The CDR3 consists of 14 residues. The germline V and J ends were trimmed by 3 bases and 3 bases, with 11 bases remaining between them.

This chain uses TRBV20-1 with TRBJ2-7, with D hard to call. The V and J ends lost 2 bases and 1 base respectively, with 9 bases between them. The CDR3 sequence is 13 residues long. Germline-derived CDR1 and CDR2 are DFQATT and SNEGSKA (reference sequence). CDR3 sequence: CSARPPESYEQYV. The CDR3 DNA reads TGCAGTGCTAGACCCCCAGAATCCTACGAGCAGTACGTC.

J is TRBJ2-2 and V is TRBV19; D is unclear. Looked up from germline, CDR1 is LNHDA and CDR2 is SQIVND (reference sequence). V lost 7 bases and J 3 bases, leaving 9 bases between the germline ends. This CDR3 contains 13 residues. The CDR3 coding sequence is TGTGCCAGTACGGATTGGGACACCGGGGAGCTGTTTTTT. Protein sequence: CASTDWDTGELFF.

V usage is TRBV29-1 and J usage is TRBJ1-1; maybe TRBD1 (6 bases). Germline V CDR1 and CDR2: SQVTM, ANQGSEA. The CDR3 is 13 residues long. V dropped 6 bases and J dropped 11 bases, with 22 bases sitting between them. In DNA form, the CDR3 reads TGCAGCGTCGACGGGGGGCGAGTACGTGGTGCTTTCTTT. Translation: CSVDGGRVRGAFF.